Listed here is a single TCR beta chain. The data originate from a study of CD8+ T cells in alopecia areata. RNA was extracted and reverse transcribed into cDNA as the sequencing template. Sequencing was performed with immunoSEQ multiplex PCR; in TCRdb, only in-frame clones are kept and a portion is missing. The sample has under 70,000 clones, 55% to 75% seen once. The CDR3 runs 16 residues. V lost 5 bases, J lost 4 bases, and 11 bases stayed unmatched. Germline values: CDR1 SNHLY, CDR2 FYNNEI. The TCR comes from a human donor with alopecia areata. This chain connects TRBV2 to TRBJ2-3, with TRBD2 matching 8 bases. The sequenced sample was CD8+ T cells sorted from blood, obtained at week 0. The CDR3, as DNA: TGTGCCAGCAGTCCAAGCATAGCGGGGCTGGCAGATACGCAGTATTTT. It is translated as CASSPSIAGLADTQYF.